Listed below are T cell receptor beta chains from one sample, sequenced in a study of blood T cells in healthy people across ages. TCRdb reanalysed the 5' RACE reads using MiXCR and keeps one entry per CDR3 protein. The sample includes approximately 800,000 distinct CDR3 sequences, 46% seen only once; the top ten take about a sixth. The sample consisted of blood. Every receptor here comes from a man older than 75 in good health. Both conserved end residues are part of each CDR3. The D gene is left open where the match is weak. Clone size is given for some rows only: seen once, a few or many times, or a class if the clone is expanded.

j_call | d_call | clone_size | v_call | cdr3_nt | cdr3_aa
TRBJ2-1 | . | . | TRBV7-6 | TGTGCCAGCAGCTTCGATGATGACAGTTCCTACAATGAGCAGTTCTTC | CASSFDDDSSYNEQFF
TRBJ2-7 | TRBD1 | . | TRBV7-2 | TGTGCCAGCAGCACGAGACAGGGGGGCTACGAGCAGTACTTC | CASSTRQGGYEQYF
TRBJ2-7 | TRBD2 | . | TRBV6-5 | TGTGCCAGCAGTTCCGGACTAGGCCTCTCCTACGAGCAGTACTTC | CASSSGLGLSYEQYF
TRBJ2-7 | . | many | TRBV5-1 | TGCGCCAGCAGCTCCAGGACGGAGGGGTCCGAGCAGTACTTC | CASSSRTEGSEQYF
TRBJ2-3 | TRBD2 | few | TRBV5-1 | TGCGCCAGCAGCTTGGTCCCTAGCGGGGACACAGATACGCAGTATTTT | CASSLVPSGDTDTQYF
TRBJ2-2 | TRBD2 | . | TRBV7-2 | TGTGCCAGCAGCTTCCTAGCGGCGAACACCGGGGAGCTGTTTTTT | CASSFLAANTGELFF
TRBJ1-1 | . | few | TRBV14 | TGTGCCAGCAGCCAAGTAGCCGGTGAAGCTTTCTTT | CASSQVAGEAFF
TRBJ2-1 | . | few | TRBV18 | TGTGCCAGCTCACCACCCTCGACAACCGTAAGGGAGCAGTTCTTC | CASSPPSTTVREQFF
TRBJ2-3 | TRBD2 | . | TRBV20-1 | TGCAGTGCTAGAGATGGGGCTAGCGGTTCGCTCCCGTATTTT | CSARDGASGSLPYF
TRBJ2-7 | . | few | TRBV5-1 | TGCGCCAGCAGGGGCGAGGGCCACGAGCAGTACTTC | CASRGEGHEQYF
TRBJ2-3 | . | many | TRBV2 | TGTGCCAGCAGCCAATTATCTAGCACAGATACGCAGTATTTT | CASSQLSSTDTQYF
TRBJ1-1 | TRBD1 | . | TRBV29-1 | TGCAGCGTTGATGGTTTTGGGACAGGGCGAGTCGGCACTGAAGCTTTCTTT | CSVDGFGTGRVGTEAFF
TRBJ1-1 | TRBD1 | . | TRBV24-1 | TGTGCCACCAGTGATTCTCGGACACAGGGGGGGGCTGAAGCTTTCTTT | CATSDSRTQGGAEAFF
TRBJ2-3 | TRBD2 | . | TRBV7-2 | TGTGCCAGCAGCCCGGAGGGACTAGCGGGAGGGTCAGATACGCAGTATTTT | CASSPEGLAGGSDTQYF
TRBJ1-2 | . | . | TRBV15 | TGTGCCACCAGCAGAGAGGGCCTACTCAACTATGGCTACACCTTC | CATSREGLLNYGYTF
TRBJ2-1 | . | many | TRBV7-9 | TGTGCCAGCAGCTCCGAGAGGGCGGGGGCCTCCTACAATGAGCAGTTCTTC | CASSSERAGASYNEQFF
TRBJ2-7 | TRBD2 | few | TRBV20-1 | TGCAGTGCTAGAGATCTAGCGGCAAGGTCGTACGAGCAGTACTTC | CSARDLAARSYEQYF
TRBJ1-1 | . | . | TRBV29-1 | TGCAGCGCCGCACCGCGCGGGGGGGATAGGACTGAAGCTTTCTTT | CSAAPRGGDRTEAFF
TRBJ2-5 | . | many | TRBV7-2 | TGTGCCAGCAGCCGACAGTTGCGGGGTCAAGAGACCCAGTACTTC | CASSRQLRGQETQYF
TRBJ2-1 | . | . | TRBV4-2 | TGTGCCAGCAGCCAAGTGTACGGCGGGGGACAATACAATGAGCAGTTCTTC | CASSQVYGGGQYNEQFF
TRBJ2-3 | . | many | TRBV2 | TGTGCCAGCAGTCCCTCCGCTAGCACAGATACGCAGTATTTT | CASSPSASTDTQYF
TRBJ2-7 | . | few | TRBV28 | TGTGCCAGCAGTTTAGGCCTCCTAGGAGAGCAGTACTTC | CASSLGLLGEQYF
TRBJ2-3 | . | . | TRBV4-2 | TGTGCCAGCAGGCTTTCTTTAAGGGATACGCAGTATTTT | CASRLSLRDTQYF
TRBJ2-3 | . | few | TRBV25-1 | TGTGCCAGCAGTGAATCGAGGGGGGGGACAGATACGCAGTATTTT | CASSESRGGTDTQYF
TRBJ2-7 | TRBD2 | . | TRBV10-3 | TGTGCCATCAGTGATAGTCGGCTAGCGGGAGCCAATGAGCAGTACTTC | CAISDSRLAGANEQYF
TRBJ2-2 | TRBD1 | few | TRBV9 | TGTGCCAGCAGCGTGTTAAAGACAGGGATGGGCACCGGGGAGCTGTTTTTT | CASSVLKTGMGTGELFF
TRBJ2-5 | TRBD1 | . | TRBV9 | TGTGCCAGCAGCGTAGACGACAGGGCCCTAAATTTTGGGAAGACCCAGTACTTC | CASSVDDRALNFGKTQYF
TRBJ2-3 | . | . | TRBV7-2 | TGTGCCAGCACCAATTACGGGTTAGATACGCAGTATTTT | CASTNYGLDTQYF
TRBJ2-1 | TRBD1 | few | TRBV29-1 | TGCAGCGTTAGGACAGGGGGATACAATGAGCAGTTCTTC | CSVRTGGYNEQFF
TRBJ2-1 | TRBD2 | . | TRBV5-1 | TGCGCCAGCAGCTCTAAAACTAGCGGGAGGGTATCTGAGCAGTTCTTC | CASSSKTSGRVSEQFF
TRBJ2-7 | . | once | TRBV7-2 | TGTGCCAGCAGCTTTCACAGACTCTCCTACGAGCAGTACTTC | CASSFHRLSYEQYF
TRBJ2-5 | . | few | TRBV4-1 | TGCGCCAGCAGCCATCCAGGACTGGGGCAAGAGACCCAGTACTTC | CASSHPGLGQETQYF
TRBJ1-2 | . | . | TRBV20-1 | TGCAGTGCTAGAGCGTCGGCAGGGCAGCCGGGAGGCACCTTC | CSARASAGQPGGTF
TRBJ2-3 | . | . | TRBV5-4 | TGTGCCAGCAGCCCCAATTTGCTTGGAGGGCCAGGAGATACGCAGTATTTT | CASSPNLLGGPGDTQYF
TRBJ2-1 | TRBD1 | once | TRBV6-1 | TGTGCCAGCGAAGAGATCTGGGACAGATCCAATGAGCAGTTCTTC | CASEEIWDRSNEQFF